Following are 23 T cell receptor beta chains from one sample sequenced in a study of blood T cells in healthy people across ages. With a J-beta primer mix and a sample-barcoded 5' primer, a second PCR ran 7 to 11 cycles. Using its own MiXCR run on the 5' RACE reads, TCRdb lists one record per CDR3 protein. This sample yields approximately 880,000 distinct CDR3 sequences, of which around 49% are seen a single time; 13% belongs to the top ten. Source material: blood. The source is a man younger than 40 in good health.

V usage is TRBV20-1 and J usage is TRBJ1-2; TRBD1 matches 9 bases. J was trimmed by 2 bases and V by 3 bases; bases with no gene match: 4. Germline V lookup: CDR1 DFQATT, CDR2 SNEGSKA (reference sequence). The CDR3 has 14 amino acids. The CDR3 region has the DNA TGCAGTGCTAGTATACAGGGGGCGAACTATGGCTACACCTTC. Translation: CSASIQGANYGYTF.

This clonotype was seen a few times. The chain joins TRBV7-8 to TRBJ2-7, with 9 positions matching TRBD1. The CDR3 sequence is 16 residues long. Germline CDR1 is SGHVS and CDR2 is FQNEAQ. The V gene end was trimmed by 2 bases and the J gene end by 6 bases; junction bases not matched to a gene: 11. The CDR3 region is CASSLIPGQGFGEQYF. The CDR3 DNA follows: TGTGCCAGCAGCTTAATCCCGGGACAGGGCTTTGGCGAGCAGTACTTC. Using reference TRBV7-8 and TRBJ2-7 for the parts outside the CDR3, the full variable domain is GAGVSQSPRYKVAKRGQDVALRCDPISGHVSLFWYQQALGQGPEFLTYFQNEAQLDKSGLPSDRFFAERPEGSVSTLKIQRTQQEDSAVYLCASSLIPGQGFGEQYFGPGTRLTVT.

The chain combines TRBV9 with TRBJ1-6; no firm D call. Per the germline V gene, CDR1 is SGDLS and CDR2 is YYNGEE. The V and J ends lost 3 bases and 7 bases respectively, with 11 bases between them. This CDR3 is 14 amino acids long. The chain's CDR3 is CASSGQDFNSPLHF. CDR3 nucleotide sequence: TGTGCCAGCAGCGGACAAGATTTCAATTCACCCCTCCACTTT.

The CDR3 loop reads CASSIHGQGNQETQYF. The CDR3 DNA is TGTGCCAGTAGTATCCACGGACAGGGGAACCAAGAGACCCAGTACTTC. The V call is TRBV19, the J call TRBJ2-5; 9 bases map to TRBD1. CDR1 LNHDA and CDR2 SQIVND come from the germline V gene (reference sequence). The V and J ends lost 3 bases and 0 bases, in that order; junction bases with no gene match: 5. CDR3 length equals 16 residues.

The gene calls are TRBV7-9 and TRBJ2-7; 8 bases line up with TRBD1. Per the germline V gene, CDR1 is SEHNR and CDR2 is FQNEAQ (reference sequence). CDR3 length equals 13 residues. With V trimmed by 5 bases and J by 4 bases, 4 bases remained unmatched. The CDR3: CASSQQGEYEQYF. The DNA of the CDR3 is TGTGCCAGCAGCCAACAGGGGGAGTACGAGCAGTACTTC.

The gene calls are TRBV6-2 or TRBV6-3 and TRBJ2-1; 11 bases fit TRBD2. From germline, CDR1 is MNHEY and CDR2 SVGEGT. V was clipped by 6 bases and J by 3 bases; unmatched bases: 4. The CDR3 has 15 amino acids. The CDR3: CASRPGLAVYNEQFF. CDR3 DNA: TGTGCCAGCAGGCCGGGACTAGCGGTCTACAATGAGCAGTTCTTC.

The V call is TRBV3-1, the J call TRBJ2-1, with 9 positions matching TRBD2. Germline values: CDR1 LGHDT, CDR2 YNNKEL (reference sequence). The junction had 11 bases not matched to a gene; V was cut back by 0 bases and J by 8 bases. The CDR3 consists of 17 residues. CDR3 DNA: TGTGCCAGCAGCCAAGATGGCGCGGGGGGGCCTTACGATGAGCAGTTCTTC. Amino acid sequence: CASSQDGAGGPYDEQFF.

This clonotype showed up just once. Germline and junction disagree at one end, which may indicate a read error. This chain uses TRBV5-1 with TRBJ2-7; 7 positions match TRBD1. Germline-derived CDR1 and CDR2 are SGHRS and YFSETQ. The CDR3 is 13 residues long. CDR3 in amino acids: CVSSLSGTAEQYF. The CDR3 DNA is TGCGTCAGCAGCCTCTCCGGGACAGCAGAGCAGTACTTC.

This chain uses TRBV13 with TRBJ1-3; 7 nucleotides agree with TRBD1. V shed 4 bases, J shed 3 bases, and the junction held 12 bases outside the gene matches. CDR1 PRHDT and CDR2 FYEKMQ come from the germline V gene (reference sequence). The CDR3 extends over 17 amino acids. In nucleotides, the CDR3 is TGTGCCAGCAGCTCGGAGACAGGGCAGTTCATTGGAAACACCATATATTTT. Translation: CASSSETGQFIGNTIYF. The full variable domain, in which reference TRBV13 and TRBJ1-3 provide the parts outside the CDR3, is AAGVIQSPRHLIKEKRETATLKCYPIPRHDTVYWYQQGPGQDPQFLISFYEKMQSDKGSIPDRFSAQQFSDYHSELNMSSLELGDSALYFCASSSETGQFIGNTIYFGEGSWLTVV.

The chain employs TRBV9 and TRBJ2-5, with 13 bases lining up with TRBD2. The DNA matches TRBJ2-7 better at its end, which makes the J call doubtful. The CDR3 length is 15 residues. Germline-derived CDR1 and CDR2 are SGDLS and YYNGEE. CDR3 sequence (DNA): TGTGCCAGCAGCGCGACTAGCGGGGGGCCCATCGAGCAGTACTTC. Residues: CASSATSGGPIEQYF.

This clonotype was counted a few times. The chain links TRBV7-9 to TRBJ2-5, with a weak D call TRBD1 (6 bases). The germline V and J ends were trimmed by 0 bases and 5 bases, with 10 bases remaining between them. The germline gives CDR1 SEHNR, CDR2 FQNEAQ (reference sequence). CDR3 size: 14 residues. CDR3 DNA: TGTGCCAGCAGCTTAGCGGGGGCGTTGGAGACCCAGTACTTC. Amino acids: CASSLAGALETQYF.

The table lists this clonotype with many counts. This chain links TRBV4-2 with TRBJ2-5; D remains ambiguous. The CDR3 contains 14 residues. Germline lookup yields CDR1 LGHNA and CDR2 YNFKEQ. V was shortened by 0 bases and J by 2 bases, with 7 bases between the two germline ends. CDR3 in DNA: TGTGCCAGCAGCCAAGACTCTGGACAAGAGACCCAGTACTTC. Its translation is CASSQDSGQETQYF.

The chain links TRBV7-9 to TRBJ2-2; D might be TRBD2 (6 bases). Germline V gene sequence: CDR1 SEHNR, CDR2 FQNEAQ (reference sequence). This CDR3 contains 15 residues. V shed 5 bases and J shed 5 bases, with 15 bases lying between them. In nucleotides, the CDR3 is TGTGCCAGCAGCCCGCTGATAGGGAGGACCGGGGAGCTGTTTTTT. This codes for CASSPLIGRTGELFF.

This clonotype was seen a handful of times. The V call is TRBV6-2 or TRBV6-3, the J call TRBJ2-1; D unresolved. The length of the CDR3 is 13 residues. Trimming pared 4 bases from V and 10 bases from J, leaving 14 bases between. Germline V gene data show CDR1 as MNHEY and CDR2 as SVGEGT. In DNA form, the CDR3 reads TGTGCCAGCAGTTTTACAGCTCCCGGGGAGCAGTTCTTC. It codes for CASSFTAPGEQFF.

This clonotype was recorded once. This chain uses TRBV20-1 with TRBJ1-5; 9 bases align to TRBD1. This CDR3 is built from 13 residues. V gave up 6 bases and J gave up 9 bases; unmatched junction bases: 9. Germline values: CDR1 DFQATT, CDR2 SNEGSKA (reference sequence). CDR3 bases: TGCAGTGCAAGGGACAGGGCCGCGTGGCCCCAGCATTTT. Amino acid sequence: CSARDRAAWPQHF.

This chain connects TRBV2 to TRBJ1-2; D remains ambiguous. This CDR3 has 14 residues. Germline V gene data show CDR1 as SNHLY and CDR2 as FYNNEI. V lost 7 bases and J 5 bases, leaving 17 bases between the germline ends. The CDR3 nucleotides read TGTGCCAGCACCTTTGCAGGCCTGGGGTATGGCTACACCTTC. It is translated as CASTFAGLGYGYTF. Using reference TRBV2 and TRBJ1-2 for the parts outside the CDR3, the full variable domain is EPEVTQTPSHQVTQMGQEVILRCVPISNHLYFYWYRQILGQKVEFLVSFYNNEISEKSEIFDDQFSVERPDGSNFTLKIRSTKLEDSAMYFCASTFAGLGYGYTFGSGTRLTVV.

In this sample, this clonotype turned up a few times. The chain's CDR3 is CASSQATRSSYNEQFF. The DNA for the CDR3 is TGTGCCAGCTCACAGGCGACACGAAGCTCCTACAATGAGCAGTTCTTC. This chain links TRBV18 with TRBJ2-1; no clear D gene. Trimming took off 4 bases at V and 0 bases at J, with 13 bases between the two ends. Germline-derived CDR1 and CDR2 are KGHSH and LQKENI. This CDR3 comprises 16 residues.

This sequence joins TRBV21-1 and TRBJ1-6. TRBV21-1 is tagged as a pseudogene. CDR3 length: 17 amino acids. The DNA of the CDR3 is TGTGCCAGCAGCAAAAAGCGACAGAGCTCCTATAATTCACCCCTCCACTTT. This encodes CASSKKRQSSYNSPLHF.

The chain is built from TRBV10-3 and TRBJ1-5, with 7 bases fitting TRBD1. Germline V gives CDR1 ENHRY, CDR2 SYGVKD. The CDR3 runs 20 residues. Trimming at V came to 7 bases and at J to 0 bases, leaving 21 bases not matched to a gene. The CDR3 DNA is TGTGCCATCACTGACAGGGTAGTGGTACGACTCATTTATAGCAATCAGCCCCAGCATTTT. Protein sequence: CAITDRVVVRLIYSNQPQHF.

This clonotype was seen more than once but under ten times. The chain links TRBV27 to TRBJ2-1; possibly TRBD2 for D (5 bases). The germline V gene encodes CDR1 MNHEY and CDR2 SMNVEV (reference sequence). The CDR3 length is 12 residues. V shed 5 bases and J shed 13 bases, with 15 bases lying between them. The CDR3 protein is CASSLDFDFQFF. The CDR3 nucleotides are TGTGCCAGCAGTCTGGACTTCGACTTCCAGTTCTTC.

The chain couples TRBV9 to TRBJ2-3; the D gene is possibly TRBD1 (5 bases). The CDR3 runs 16 residues. The V end lost 4 bases, the J end lost 1 base, and 16 bases lay between the germline ends. Looked up from germline, CDR1 is SGDLS and CDR2 is YYNGEE. CDR3 sequence reads: CASSRDRVLGTDTQYF. The DNA of the CDR3 is TGTGCCAGCAGCCGCGACAGAGTTCTGGGCACAGATACGCAGTATTTT.

A single count supports this clonotype. This clone may be a read error of a much larger clone one base away. This chain uses TRBV28 with TRBJ1-4, with TRBD1 matching 7 bases. CDR3 length: 14 residues. The V gene's germline CDR1 is MDHEN and CDR2 SYDVKM. CDR3 protein: CASHGTATNGKLFF. As DNA, the CDR3 is TGTGCCAGTCACGGGACAGCCACTAATGGAAAACTGTTTTTT.

The V gene is TRBV28, the J gene TRBJ2-7, with D possibly matching TRBD2 (5 bases). The germline gives CDR1 MDHEN, CDR2 SYDVKM. This CDR3 is built from 16 residues. The germline V and J ends were trimmed by 3 bases and 0 bases, with 15 bases remaining between them. CDR3 sequence reads: CASSFHDGESSYEQYF. CDR3 DNA sequence: TGTGCCAGCAGTTTTCATGATGGGGAGAGCTCCTACGAGCAGTACTTC.